This is a list of T cell receptor beta chains from one sample in a study of naive and memory T cell subsets. TCRdb independently ran MiXCR on the UMI-ligation and nested PCR reads; one entry per CDR3 protein. Of 120,000 to 150,000 distinct CDR3 sequences listed, approximately 18% were seen once; the top ten hold around 0.63%. Sequenced sample: naive CD8+ T cells from blood. These receptors were collected from a human donor in good health. CDR3s include the opening cysteine and the closing phenylalanine or tryptophan. A D gene is named only where the DNA matches it firmly. Expanded clones get a size class; other rows say once, few or many, or leave the size out.

- | TRBJ1-1 | TRBV13 | - | TGTGCCAGCAGCTTAGGTACTGGTGGGTTCACTGAAGCTTTCTTT | CASSLGTGGFTEAFF
- | TRBJ2-7 | TRBV28 | - | TGTGCCAGCGATTCCGCCGGTACGTCCTACGAGCAGTACTTC | CASDSAGTSYEQYF
- | TRBJ2-2 | TRBV11-2 | TRBD2 | TGTGCCAGCAGCCATTACATCAAGCGGGGCGACGGGGAGCTGTTTTTT | CASSHYIKRGDGELFF
- | TRBJ2-5 | TRBV6-6 | TRBD2 | TGTGCCAGCAGTTACCCCTTAGCGGGAGTGTCAGAGACCCAGTACTTC | CASSYPLAGVSETQYF
- | TRBJ1-1 | TRBV29-1 | - | TGCAGCGTTGAAAATAACTGGCTTGAAGCTTTCTTT | CSVENNWLEAFF
- | TRBJ2-3 | TRBV28 | - | TGTGCCAGCAGTTTCCTTGGGGATGAGGCAGATACGCAGTATTTT | CASSFLGDEADTQYF
few | TRBJ2-2 | TRBV7-6 | TRBD2 | TGTGCCAGCAGCCAAGGGGGACTAGCGTTCCCCGGGGAGCTGTTTTTT | CASSQGGLAFPGELFF
- | TRBJ2-1 | TRBV5-6 | - | TGTGCCAGCAGCCCATGGACAGCCCAGCAGTTCTTC | CASSPWTAQQFF
- | TRBJ2-1 | TRBV2 | TRBD1 | TGTGCCAGAGACCGGGACAGGGGCCACAATGAGCAGTTCTTC | CARDRDRGHNEQFF
- | TRBJ2-7 | TRBV6-6 | TRBD2 | TGTGCCAGCAGTTACGCAGCGGGGGCCTACGAGCAGTACTTC | CASSYAAGAYEQYF
few | TRBJ1-4 | TRBV12-3/TRBV12-4 | - | TGTGCCAGCAGTCCGACCGGACGGCAGCGGGAACTGTTTTTT | CASSPTGRQRELFF
few | TRBJ1-2 | TRBV29-1 | TRBD1 | TGCAGCGTTGACCCGGGACAGGGTGGTGACTATGGCTACACCTTC | CSVDPGQGGDYGYTF
- | TRBJ2-1 | TRBV4-1 | - | TGCGCCAGCAGCCAAGGAAAGGGCGATGAGCAGTTCTTC | CASSQGKGDEQFF
- | TRBJ1-2 | TRBV5-1 | - | TGCGCCAGCAGCTTGACGGGACTTTACTATGGCTACACCTTC | CASSLTGLYYGYTF
- | TRBJ2-7 | TRBV3-1 | - | TGTGCCAGCAGCCCCGTCGTGGGGTACGAGCAGTACTTC | CASSPVVGYEQYF
- | TRBJ2-1 | TRBV7-9 | TRBD1 | TGTGCCAGCAGCTTAAAGGGACAGGGTAGCCACAATGAGCAGTTCTTC | CASSLKGQGSHNEQFF
- | TRBJ2-5 | TRBV12-3/TRBV12-4 | - | TGTGCCAGCACCCTTCGGCACTACCAAGAGACCCAGTACTTC | CASTLRHYQETQYF
- | TRBJ1-3 | TRBV4-3 | - | TGCGCCAGCAGCCAAGATCACCCGGACCTCTCTGGAAACACCATATATTTT | CASSQDHPDLSGNTIYF
- | TRBJ2-7 | TRBV28 | TRBD1 | TGTGCCAGCAGTTACAGGGGGAACGAGCAGTACTTC | CASSYRGNEQYF
few | TRBJ2-1 | TRBV29-1 | TRBD2 | TGCAGCGTGGCCGATTGGACTAGCGGTTTAAATGAGCAGTTCTTC | CSVADWTSGLNEQFF
few | TRBJ2-7 | TRBV12-3/TRBV12-4 | - | TGTGCCAGCAGCCCCTGGGGTCAAGGAGACGAGCAGTACTTC | CASSPWGQGDEQYF
- | TRBJ2-5 | TRBV20-1 | TRBD1 | TGCAGTGCGAGACCCCGGGACAGGGGTTTATCCCAGTACTTC | CSARPRDRGLSQYF
few | TRBJ2-1 | TRBV29-1 | TRBD2 | TGCAGCGTTGAGGGCGGGAGCGTTTACAATGAGCAGTTCTTC | CSVEGGSVYNEQFF
- | TRBJ2-7 | TRBV28 | TRBD1 | TGTGCCAGCAGTACATCCGGGACAGGGCGAAATAGTAGGTGGTACGAGCAGTACTTC | CASSTSGTGRNSRWYEQYF
- | TRBJ1-1 | TRBV21-1 | - | TGTGCCAGCAGCAAAGGGACAGCCCTAGCTGGCGACACTGAAGCTTTCTTT | CASSKGTALAGDTEAFF
few | TRBJ2-5 | TRBV18 | - | TGTGCCAGCTCATCCGAAGGGGATTTCCAAGAGACCCAGTACTTC | CASSSEGDFQETQYF
- | TRBJ2-2 | TRBV7-9 | TRBD2 | TGTGCCAGCAGCTTAGCAGGGGACTACCGTGGGACCGGGGAGCTGTTTTTT | CASSLAGDYRGTGELFF
- | TRBJ2-1 | TRBV6-2/TRBV6-3 | - | TGTGCCAGCAACTTATGGGGGGGCCCTAGCTCCTACAATGAGCAGTTCTTC | CASNLWGGPSSYNEQFF
- | TRBJ2-7 | TRBV29-1 | - | TGCAGCGTTGAAGTCGACCTGGGATACGAGCAGTACTTC | CSVEVDLGYEQYF
few | TRBJ2-7 | TRBV6-5 | - | TGTGCCAGCAGTTACCGCTTATTGGGCGGCGAGCAGTACTTC | CASSYRLLGGEQYF
- | TRBJ2-1 | TRBV9 | TRBD2 | TGTGCCAGCAGCCCGGTTCTAGCGGGATTTATCAATGAGCAGTTCTTC | CASSPVLAGFINEQFF
many | TRBJ2-1 | TRBV28 | - | TGTGCCAGCATTGGGCGTTCTTCCTACAATGAGCAGTTCTTC | CASIGRSSYNEQFF
- | TRBJ1-1 | TRBV5-6 | - | TGTGCCAGCAGCTTGGCCGGGGGTTCGAACACTGAAGCTTTCTTT | CASSLAGGSNTEAFF
- | TRBJ2-1 | TRBV6-2/TRBV6-3 | - | TGTGCCAGCAGTTACTCGCGGGCTGGGGTATACAATGAGCAGTTCTTC | CASSYSRAGVYNEQFF
- | TRBJ1-5 | TRBV12-3/TRBV12-4 | - | TGTGCCAGCAGTTTGTCACAGGGATTTGGCGATCAGCCCCAGCATTTT | CASSLSQGFGDQPQHF
few | TRBJ1-1 | TRBV7-8 | - | TGTGCCAGCAGCCCTCTTTCCGAAGCTTTCTTT | CASSPLSEAFF
once | TRBJ2-1 | TRBV28 | - | TGTGCCAGCAAGACTTTCTACAATGAGCAGTTCTTC | CASKTFYNEQFF
few | TRBJ2-7 | TRBV5-1 | - | TGCGCCAGCAGCCCCGGGACACTGTACGAGCAGTACTTC | CASSPGTLYEQYF
few | TRBJ2-1 | TRBV9 | TRBD2 | TGTGCCAGCAGCGTAGTGGGGTTAAGCGGGAGCTCCTACAATGAGCAGTTCTTC | CASSVVGLSGSSYNEQFF
- | TRBJ2-2 | TRBV27 | - | TGTGCCAGCAGTTTATATTATGACACCGGGGAGCTGTTTTTT | CASSLYYDTGELFF
- | TRBJ2-1 | TRBV10-2 | - | TGCGCCGCGGGCGATGAGCAGTTCTTC | CAAGDEQFF
many | TRBJ2-7 | TRBV18 | TRBD1 | TGTGCCAGCTCGGGACAGACCTACGAGCAGTACTTC | CASSGQTYEQYF
- | TRBJ2-5 | TRBV12-3/TRBV12-4 | TRBD1 | TGTGCCAGCAGCGGACAGGGGGCTCAAGAGACCCAGTACTTC | CASSGQGAQETQYF
- | TRBJ1-2 | TRBV28 | - | TGTGCCAGCAGTCCCCTTGGGCCAGGGGAGTTTTATGGCTACACCTTC | CASSPLGPGEFYGYTF
many | TRBJ2-7 | TRBV9 | TRBD2 | TGTGCCAGCAGCCCCCCAACTAGCGGGAAAGGCTACGAGCAGTACTTC | CASSPPTSGKGYEQYF
few | TRBJ2-5 | TRBV7-9 | TRBD1 | TGTGCCAGCAGCGGGCGGACAGGGGGCCGAGTGGGGGTACAAGAGACCCAGTACTTC | CASSGRTGGRVGVQETQYF
few | TRBJ1-5 | TRBV12-3/TRBV12-4 | TRBD1 | TGTGCCAGCAGTTCTACCGGGACAGGGAACCAGCCCCAGCATTTT | CASSSTGTGNQPQHF
few | TRBJ1-2 | TRBV25-1 | TRBD1 | TGTGCCAGCAGTGCCGGGACAGATCATTATGGCTACACCTTC | CASSAGTDHYGYTF
- | TRBJ2-7 | TRBV27 | - | TGTGCCAGCAGGCACCCGCCTTTCGAGCAGTACTTC | CASRHPPFEQYF